This T cell receptor (beta chain) emerged from a study of cytomegalovirus exposure and HLA in healthy donors. Study-wide results and limits: With DRB1 most and HLA-C fewest, TCR association rates differed between HLA loci in a later analysis. Within the data, a cluster of highly shared sequence variants was likely a sequencing artifact. An analysis was carried out later, and it reportedly showed fewer N-insertions in an Asian-associated ancestry cluster than the 666-donor mean.

The PCR used 60 Vbeta and 13 Jbeta primers. This table comes from immunoSEQ multiplex PCR, and its TCRdb copy is limited to in-frame clones, with some not included. Among 50,000 to 65,000 clones listed, over 60% were seen once. The CDR3 loop spans 17 amino acids. Germline V gene sequence: CDR1 SGHTA, CDR2 FQGNSA. The ends lost 0 bases at V and 3 bases at J; junction bases unmatched: 6. Donors counted as nominally healthy when sampled, yet unrecorded immune exposures were likely. On this clone itself: Antigen specificity is unknown.

Material for sequencing was PBMCs. The chain couples TRBV7-2 to TRBJ1-3; 9 bases fit TRBD1. This TCR came from a woman aged 25 to 39 in good health and CMV-seronegative. This CDR3 reads CASSLAGTGFGGNTIYF. CDR3 in DNA: TGTGCCAGCAGCTTAGCTGGGACAGGGTTCGGTGGAAACACCATATATTTT.